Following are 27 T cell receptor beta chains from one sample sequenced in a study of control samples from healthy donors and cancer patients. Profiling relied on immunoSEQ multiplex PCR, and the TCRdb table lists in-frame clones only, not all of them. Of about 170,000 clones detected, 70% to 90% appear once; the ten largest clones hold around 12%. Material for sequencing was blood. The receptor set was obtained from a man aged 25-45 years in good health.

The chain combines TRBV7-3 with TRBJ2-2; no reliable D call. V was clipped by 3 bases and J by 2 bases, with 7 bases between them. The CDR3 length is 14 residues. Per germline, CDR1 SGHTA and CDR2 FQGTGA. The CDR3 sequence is CASSFSTNTGELFF. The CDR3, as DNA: TGTGCCAGCAGCTTCTCGACCAACACCGGGGAGCTGTTTTTT.

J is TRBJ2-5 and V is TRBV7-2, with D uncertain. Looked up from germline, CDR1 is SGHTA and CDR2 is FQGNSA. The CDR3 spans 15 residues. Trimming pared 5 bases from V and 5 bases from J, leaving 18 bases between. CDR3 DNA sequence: TGTGCCAGCAGCCCTTCCGGGCTCGTGGGGGAGACCCAGTACTTC. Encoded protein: CASSPSGLVGETQYF.

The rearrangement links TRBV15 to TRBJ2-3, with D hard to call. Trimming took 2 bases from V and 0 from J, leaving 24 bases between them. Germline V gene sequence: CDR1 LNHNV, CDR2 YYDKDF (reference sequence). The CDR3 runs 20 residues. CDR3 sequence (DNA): TGTGCCACCAGCAGAACTCCCACTCTCGCTCGACCTCCTAGCACAGATACGCAGTATTTT. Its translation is CATSRTPTLARPPSTDTQYF.

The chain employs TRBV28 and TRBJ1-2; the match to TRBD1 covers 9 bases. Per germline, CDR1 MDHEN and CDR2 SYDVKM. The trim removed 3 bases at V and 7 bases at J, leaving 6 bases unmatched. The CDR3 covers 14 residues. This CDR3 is CASSFSGQGFGYTF. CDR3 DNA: TGTGCCAGCAGTTTCTCGGGACAGGGCTTTGGCTACACCTTC.

The CDR3, as DNA: TGTGCCAGCAGCCCACGACCATCGGAGGGAGGTCAGCCCCAGCATTTT. Translated: CASSPRPSEGGQPQHF. The gene calls are TRBV7-2 and TRBJ1-5; the D is unclear. The CDR3 covers 16 residues. V dropped 5 bases and J dropped 6 bases, with 20 bases sitting between them. From germline, CDR1 is SGHTA and CDR2 FQGNSA.

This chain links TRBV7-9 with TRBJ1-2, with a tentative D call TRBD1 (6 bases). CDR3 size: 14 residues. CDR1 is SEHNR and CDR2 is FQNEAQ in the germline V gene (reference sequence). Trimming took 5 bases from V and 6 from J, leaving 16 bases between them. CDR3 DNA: TGTGCCAGCAGCCCGGGGGGGGCAGGGAATGGCTACACCTTC. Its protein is CASSPGGAGNGYTF.

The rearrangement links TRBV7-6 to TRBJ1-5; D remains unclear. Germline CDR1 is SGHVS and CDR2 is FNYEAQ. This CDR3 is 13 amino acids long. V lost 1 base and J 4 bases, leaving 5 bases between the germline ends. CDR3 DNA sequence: TGTGCCAGCAGCTTAGAATCTAATCAGCCCCAGCATTTT. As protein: CASSLESNQPQHF.

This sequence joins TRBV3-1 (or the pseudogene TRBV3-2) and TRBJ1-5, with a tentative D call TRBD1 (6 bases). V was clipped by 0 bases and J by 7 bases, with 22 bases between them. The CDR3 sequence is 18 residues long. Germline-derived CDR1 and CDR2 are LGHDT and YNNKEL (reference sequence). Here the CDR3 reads CASSQDGEGGGWKQPQHF. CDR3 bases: TGTGCCAGCAGCCAAGATGGAGAGGGGGGAGGTTGGAAACAGCCCCAGCATTTT.

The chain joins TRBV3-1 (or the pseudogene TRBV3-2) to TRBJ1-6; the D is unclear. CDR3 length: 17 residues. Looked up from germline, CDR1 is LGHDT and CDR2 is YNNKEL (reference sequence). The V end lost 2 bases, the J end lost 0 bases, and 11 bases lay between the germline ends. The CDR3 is CASSQLRRTSYNSPLHF. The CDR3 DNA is TGTGCCAGCAGCCAATTAAGGAGGACCTCCTATAATTCACCCCTCCACTTT.

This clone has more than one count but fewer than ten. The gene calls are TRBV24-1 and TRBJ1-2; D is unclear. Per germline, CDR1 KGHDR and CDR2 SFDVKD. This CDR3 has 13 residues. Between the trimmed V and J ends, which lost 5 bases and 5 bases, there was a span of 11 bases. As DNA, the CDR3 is TGTGCCACCAGTGTGGGCGAATGGTATGGCTACACCTTC. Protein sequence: CATSVGEWYGYTF.

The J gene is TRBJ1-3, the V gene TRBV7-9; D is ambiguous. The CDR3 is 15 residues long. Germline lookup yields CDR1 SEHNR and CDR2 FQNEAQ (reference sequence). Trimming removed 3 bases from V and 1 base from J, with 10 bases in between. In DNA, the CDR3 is TGTGCCAGCAGCTTGGCGCCGATTTCTGGAAACACCATATATTTT. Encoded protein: CASSLAPISGNTIYF.

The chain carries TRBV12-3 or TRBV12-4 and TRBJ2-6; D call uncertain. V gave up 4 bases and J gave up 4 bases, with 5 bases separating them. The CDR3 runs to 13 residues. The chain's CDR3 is CASSYGGANVLTF. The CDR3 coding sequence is TGTGCCAGCAGTTACGGAGGGGCCAACGTCCTGACTTTC.

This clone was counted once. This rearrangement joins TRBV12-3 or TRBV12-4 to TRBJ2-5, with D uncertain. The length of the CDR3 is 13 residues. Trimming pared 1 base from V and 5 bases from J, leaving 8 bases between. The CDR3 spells CASSLVPLETQYF. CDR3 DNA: TGTGCCAGCAGTTTAGTGCCACTGGAGACCCAGTACTTC.

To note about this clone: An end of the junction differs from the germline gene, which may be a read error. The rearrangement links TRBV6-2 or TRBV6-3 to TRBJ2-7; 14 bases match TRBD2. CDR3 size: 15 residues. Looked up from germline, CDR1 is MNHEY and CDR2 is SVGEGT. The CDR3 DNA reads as TGTGCCAGCAATTACCCGGGACTAGCGGGAGAAGAGCAGTACTTC. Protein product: CASNYPGLAGEEQYF.

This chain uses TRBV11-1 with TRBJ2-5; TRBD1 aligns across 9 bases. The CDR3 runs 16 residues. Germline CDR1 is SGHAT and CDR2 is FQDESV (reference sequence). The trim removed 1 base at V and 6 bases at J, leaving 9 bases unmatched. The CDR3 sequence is CASSLDGTGSWKTQYF. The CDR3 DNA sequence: TGTGCCAGCAGCTTAGATGGGACAGGGAGTTGGAAGACCCAGTACTTC.

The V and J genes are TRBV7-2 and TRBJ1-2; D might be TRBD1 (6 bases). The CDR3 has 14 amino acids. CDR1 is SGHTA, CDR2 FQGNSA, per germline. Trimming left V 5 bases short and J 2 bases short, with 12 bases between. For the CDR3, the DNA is TGTGCCAGCAGCCTATACCAGGGGAACTATGGCTACACCTTC. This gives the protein CASSLYQGNYGYTF.

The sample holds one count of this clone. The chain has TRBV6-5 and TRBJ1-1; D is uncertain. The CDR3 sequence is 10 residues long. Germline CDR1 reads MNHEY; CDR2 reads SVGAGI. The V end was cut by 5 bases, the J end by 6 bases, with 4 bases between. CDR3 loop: CASSPSEAFF. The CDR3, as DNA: TGTGCCAGCAGTCCTTCTGAAGCTTTCTTT.

This CDR3 is CASSPPGQVLGNTIYF. For the CDR3, the DNA is TGTGCCAGCAGTCCTCCGGGACAGGTCCTTGGAAACACCATATATTTT. The gene calls are TRBV25-1 and TRBJ1-3, with TRBD1 matching over 8 bases. Germline V gene sequence: CDR1 MGHDK, CDR2 SYGVNS. The trim removed 5 bases at V and 3 bases at J, leaving 9 bases unmatched. The CDR3 is 16 residues long.

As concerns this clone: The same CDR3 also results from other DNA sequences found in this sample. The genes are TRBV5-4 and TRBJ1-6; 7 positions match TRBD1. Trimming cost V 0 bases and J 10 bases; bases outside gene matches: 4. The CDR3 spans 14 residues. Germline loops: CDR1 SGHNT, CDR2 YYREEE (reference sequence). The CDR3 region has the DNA TGTGCCAGCAGCTTGGAGGGGGCGGGGTCACCCCTCCACTTT. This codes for CASSLEGAGSPLHF.

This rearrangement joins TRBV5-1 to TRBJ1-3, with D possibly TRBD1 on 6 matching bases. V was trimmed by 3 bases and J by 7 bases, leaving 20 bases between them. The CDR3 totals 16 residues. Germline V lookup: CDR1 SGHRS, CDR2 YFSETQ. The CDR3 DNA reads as TGCGCCAGCAGCTCCCGTGCGACAGGACCCTATAACACCATATATTTT. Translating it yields CASSSRATGPYNTIYF.

Here the CDR3 DNA reads TGTGCCAGCAGCCAAAGGGGGACAGGGCCAACAGATACGCAGTATTTT. This gives the protein CASSQRGTGPTDTQYF. The gene calls are TRBV3-1 (or the pseudogene TRBV3-2) and TRBJ2-3; 9 bases are shared with TRBD1. Trimming removed 2 bases from V and 3 bases from J; junction bases left unmatched: 6. The CDR3 is made up of 16 amino acids. Germline lookup yields CDR1 LGHDT and CDR2 YNNKEL (reference sequence).

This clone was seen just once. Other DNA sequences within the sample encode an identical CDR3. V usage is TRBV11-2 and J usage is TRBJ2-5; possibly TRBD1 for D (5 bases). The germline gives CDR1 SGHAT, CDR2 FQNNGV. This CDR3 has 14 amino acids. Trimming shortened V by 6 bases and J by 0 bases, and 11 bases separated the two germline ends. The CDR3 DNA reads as TGTGCCAGCAGAAGGACACCGTACCAAGAGACCCAGTACTTC. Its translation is CASRRTPYQETQYF.

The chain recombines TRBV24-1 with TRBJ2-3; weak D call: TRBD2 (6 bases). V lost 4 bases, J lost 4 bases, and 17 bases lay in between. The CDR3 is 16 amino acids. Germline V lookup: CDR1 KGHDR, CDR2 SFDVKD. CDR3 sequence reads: CATSDIGTSKPDTQYF. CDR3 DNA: TGTGCCACCAGTGACATTGGGACTTCCAAGCCAGATACGCAGTATTTT.

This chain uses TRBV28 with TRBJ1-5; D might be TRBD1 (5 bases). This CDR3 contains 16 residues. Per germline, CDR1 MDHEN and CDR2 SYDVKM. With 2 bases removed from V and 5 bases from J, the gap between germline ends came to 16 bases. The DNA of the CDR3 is TGTGCCAGCAGTTTACCAGGGCCGACCTCATATCAGCCCCAGCATTTT. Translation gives CASSLPGPTSYQPQHF.

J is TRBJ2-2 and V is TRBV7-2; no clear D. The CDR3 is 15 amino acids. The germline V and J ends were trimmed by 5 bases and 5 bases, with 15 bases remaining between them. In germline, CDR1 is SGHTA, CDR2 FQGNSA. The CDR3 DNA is TGTGCCAGCAGCCCGGCGGTTAAGGTGACCGGGGAGCTGTTTTTT. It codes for CASSPAVKVTGELFF.

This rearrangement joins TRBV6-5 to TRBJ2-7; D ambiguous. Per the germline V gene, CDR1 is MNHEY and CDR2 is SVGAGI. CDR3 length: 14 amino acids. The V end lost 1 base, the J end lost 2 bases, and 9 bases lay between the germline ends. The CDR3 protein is CASSYFPLAYEQYF. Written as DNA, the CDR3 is TGTGCCAGCAGTTACTTCCCGCTTGCCTACGAGCAGTACTTC.

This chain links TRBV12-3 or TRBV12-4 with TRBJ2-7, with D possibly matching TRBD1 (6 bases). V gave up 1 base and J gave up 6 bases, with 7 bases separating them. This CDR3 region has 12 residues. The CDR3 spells CASSLDRVEQYF. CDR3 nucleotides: TGTGCCAGCAGTTTAGACAGGGTCGAGCAGTACTTC.